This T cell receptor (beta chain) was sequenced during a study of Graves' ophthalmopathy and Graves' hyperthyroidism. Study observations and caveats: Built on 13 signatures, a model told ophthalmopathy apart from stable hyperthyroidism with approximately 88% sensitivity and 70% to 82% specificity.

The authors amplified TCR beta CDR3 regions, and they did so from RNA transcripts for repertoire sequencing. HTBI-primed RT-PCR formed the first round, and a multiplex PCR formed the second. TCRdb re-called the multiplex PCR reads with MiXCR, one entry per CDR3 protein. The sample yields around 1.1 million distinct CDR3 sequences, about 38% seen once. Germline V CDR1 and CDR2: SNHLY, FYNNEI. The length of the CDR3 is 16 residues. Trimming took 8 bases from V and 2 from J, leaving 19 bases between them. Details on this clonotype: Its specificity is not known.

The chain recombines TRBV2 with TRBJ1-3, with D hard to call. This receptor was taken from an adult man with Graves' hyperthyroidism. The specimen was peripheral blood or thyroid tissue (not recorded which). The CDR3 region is CASSLGRRPPGNTIYF. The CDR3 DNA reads TGTGCCAGCTCCCTCGGACGGAGACCCCCTGGAAACACCATATATTTT.